The 14 T cell receptor beta chains below come from one sample, sequenced in a study of vaccination and CD4 T cells after COVID-19 (dated by TCRdb to between 2020 and 2023). Library preparation employed PCR. The sequencer was an Illumina iSeq 100. At the Johns Hopkins FTIC core, DNA from the cultured CD4+ T cells underwent TCR sequencing with the Oncomine TCR Beta short-read assay. The QIAamp micro DNA kit was used to extract genomic DNA from the cultured CD4+ T cells. TCRdb took the public reads, trimmed them with fastp at Q25, ran MiXCR for clone calling and kept in-frame beta chains. Records with the same CDR3 protein are collapsed into one entry carrying the most frequent genes and DNA. The sample yields about 6,300 distinct CDR3 sequences; 33% were counted once. Together, the top ten hold about 38% of the sample. The meaning of the sample's treatment or condition label: roughly 11-day PBMC culture with coronavirus spike peptide pools or control peptides (ViraFEST assay). CD4+ T cells from unexposed donors were collected before the COVID-19 pandemic (2011-2018).

These TCRs' antigens remain unknown. Sequenced: CD4+ T cells from blood, cultured in vitro. Receptors originate from a human donor in good health.

In its sample, this clonotype was seen a few times. The genes are TRBV19 and TRBJ2-7, with D perhaps matching TRBD1 (6 bases). The germline V gene has CDR1 LNHDA and CDR2 SQIVND (reference sequence). This CDR3 region has 14 residues. V gave up 5 bases and J gave up 2 bases, with 13 bases separating them. In DNA form, the CDR3 reads TGTGCCAGTAGTGTCGGGACACCCGCCTACGAGCAGTACTTC. Residues: CASSVGTPAYEQYF.

The J gene is TRBJ1-2, the V gene TRBV29-1; 8 bases align to TRBD1. V lost 0 bases and J lost 6; bases outside the gene matches: 6. This CDR3 has 14 residues. CDR1 and CDR2 (germline): SQVTM, ANQGSEA. Here the CDR3 DNA reads TGCAGCGTTGAAGATCAACAGGGGGTAGATGGCTACACCTTC. This encodes CSVEDQQGVDGYTF.

This clonotype was detected only a few times. V and J are TRBV7-2 and TRBJ2-1, with 14 bases lining up with TRBD2. Looked up from germline, CDR1 is SGHTA and CDR2 is FQGNSA. J was trimmed by 5 bases and V by 3 bases; bases with no gene match: 6. The CDR3 is 17 residues long. CDR3 region: CASSFSGTSGRNNEQFF. The CDR3 DNA reads as TGTGCCAGCAGCTTCAGCGGGACTAGCGGGAGAAACAATGAGCAGTTCTTC.

The chain has TRBV6-2 or TRBV6-3 and TRBJ2-7, with unresolved D. Germline V gene lookup returns CDR1 MNHEY and CDR2 SVGEGT. Trimming removed 6 bases at V and 6 bases at J, with 12 bases between. This CDR3 has 12 residues. DNA for the CDR3: TGTGCCAGCAGACAAGCTAGGGCCGAGCAGTACTTC. It is translated as CASRQARAEQYF.

The CDR3 region has the DNA TGTGCCACCAGCAGAGAGAGAAACAGGGTAGGAGAAAAACTGTTTTTT. Translation gives CATSRERNRVGEKLFF. The chain employs TRBV15 and TRBJ1-4; weak D call: TRBD1 (6 bases). Per germline, CDR1 LNHNV and CDR2 YYDKDF (reference sequence). The CDR3 covers 16 residues. The V end was cut by 0 bases, the J end by 8 bases, with 16 bases between.

This clonotype is categorized as medium-sized (0.01 to 0.1%). The V and J genes are TRBV6-2 or TRBV6-3 and TRBJ2-1; 12 bases are a match to TRBD2. The germline V gene has CDR1 MNHEY and CDR2 SVGEGT. V dropped 9 bases and J dropped 5; count of bases not matched to a gene: 8. CDR3 length: 15 residues. CDR3 in amino acids: CASTDLAGGDNEQFF. For the CDR3, the DNA is TGTGCCAGTACTGACCTAGCGGGAGGGGACAATGAGCAGTTCTTC.

This clonotype is termed large. V gene TRBV7-9 combines with J gene TRBJ2-2, with a tentative D call TRBD2 (6 bases). The CDR3 spans 16 residues. V shed 5 bases and J shed 6 bases, with 19 bases lying between them. The germline CDR1 and CDR2 sequences are SEHNR and FQNEAQ (reference sequence). In DNA form, the CDR3 reads TGTGCCAGCAGCCCCCTTTCGGCGGGATGGCCCGGGGAGCTGTTTTTT. Translating gives CASSPLSAGWPGELFF.

This clonotype was seen more than once but under ten times. The chain employs TRBV19 and TRBJ1-6; TRBD1 might be the D (6 bases). In germline, CDR1 is LNHDA, CDR2 SQIVND (reference sequence). The CDR3 runs to 15 residues. Trimming took off 4 bases at V and 7 bases at J, with 14 bases between the two ends. The CDR3 sequence: CASSSVTGLNSPLHF. DNA for the CDR3: TGTGCCAGTAGTAGTGTCACAGGGCTAAATTCACCCCTCCACTTT.

A single count supports this clonotype. The chain joins TRBV19 to TRBJ1-2; 9 bases line up with TRBD1. CDR3 size: 15 residues. Germline V gene lookup returns CDR1 LNHDA and CDR2 SQIVND (reference sequence). After removal of 9 bases from V and 4 bases from J, the junction contained 12 bases not matched to a gene. The CDR3 is CASLDRGRNLYGYTF. The CDR3 DNA sequence: TGTGCCAGCCTGGACAGGGGCCGAAACCTCTATGGCTACACCTTC.

This clonotype was seen a few times. This chain links TRBV7-3 with TRBJ2-1; 8 bases align to TRBD2. The V segment lost 5 bases and the J segment 2 bases; nucleotides outside the gene matches: 5. The CDR3 is 15 residues long. Per germline, CDR1 SGHTA and CDR2 FQGTGA. The CDR3, as DNA: TGTGCCAGCAGCCCCCAGCGGGAGACCTACAATGAGCAGTTCTTC. Translated: CASSPQRETYNEQFF.

By its share, this clonotype is medium-sized. The chain carries TRBV20-1 and TRBJ1-2; the D is unclear. The germline V gene has CDR1 DFQATT and CDR2 SNEGSKA (reference sequence). CDR3 length equals 12 residues. The germline V and J ends were trimmed by 4 bases and 2 bases, with 8 bases remaining between them. The CDR3 protein is CSATDANYGYTF. The CDR3 DNA follows: TGCAGTGCTACGGACGCAAACTATGGCTACACCTTC.

V gene TRBV21-1 combines with J gene TRBJ2-2; the D call of TRBD2 is as the table states it, not checked on the DNA. TRBV21-1 is tagged as a pseudogene. The CDR3 is 17 residues long. The CDR3 reads CASSLRERRGNTGELFF. CDR3 DNA: TGTGCCAGCAGCTTAAGGGAAAGGAGGGGGAACACCGGGGAGCTGTTTTTT.

The rearrangement uses TRBV7-2 and TRBJ2-2; TRBD1 agrees at 8 bases. This CDR3 is built from 15 residues. V shed 6 bases, J shed 4 bases, and the junction held 7 bases outside the gene matches. Per germline, CDR1 SGHTA and CDR2 FQGNSA. In DNA form, the CDR3 reads TGTGCCAGCAGATCCCAGGGGGCGGGCACCGGGGAGCTGTTTTTT. Translated: CASRSQGAGTGELFF.

This chain's CDR3 is CASSQFSGSRTDTQYF. The CDR3 DNA reads TGTGCCAGCAGCCAATTCAGCGGGAGTAGGACAGATACGCAGTATTTT. The chain combines TRBV5-5 with TRBJ2-3; 8 bases align to TRBD2. The CDR3 loop spans 16 amino acids. V trimming: 4 bases; J trimming: 3 bases; junction bases outside the gene matches: 10. Germline assignment: CDR1 SGHKS and CDR2 YYEKEE (reference sequence).